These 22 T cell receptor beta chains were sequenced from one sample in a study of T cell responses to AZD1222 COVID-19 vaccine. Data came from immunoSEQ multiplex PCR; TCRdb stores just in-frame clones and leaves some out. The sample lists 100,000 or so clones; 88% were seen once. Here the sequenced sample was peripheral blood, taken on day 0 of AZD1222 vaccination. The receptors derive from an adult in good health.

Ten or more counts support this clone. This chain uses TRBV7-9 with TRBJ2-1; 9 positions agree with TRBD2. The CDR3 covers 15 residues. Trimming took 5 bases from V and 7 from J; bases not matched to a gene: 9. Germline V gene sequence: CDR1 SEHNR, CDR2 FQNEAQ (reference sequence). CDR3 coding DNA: TGTGCCAGCAGCCCGCAGCGGGAGGAGCAGAATGAGCAGTTCTTC. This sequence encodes CASSPQREEQNEQFF.

CDR3 bases: TGTGCCAGTAGTATTGGGGCGTCAGCCTATGGCTACACCTTC. Protein: CASSIGASAYGYTF. The J gene is TRBJ1-2, the V gene TRBV19; a possible D gene is TRBD1 (5 bases). The CDR3 is made up of 14 amino acids. Germline assignment: CDR1 LNHDA and CDR2 SQIVND (reference sequence). V was pared by 3 bases and J by 4 bases, with 12 bases between.

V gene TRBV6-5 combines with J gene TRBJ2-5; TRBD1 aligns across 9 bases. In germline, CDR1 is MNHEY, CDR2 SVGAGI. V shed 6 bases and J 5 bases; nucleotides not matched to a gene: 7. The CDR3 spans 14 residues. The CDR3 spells CASRTTGGVETQYF. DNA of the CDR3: TGTGCCAGCAGAACTACAGGGGGCGTGGAGACCCAGTACTTC.

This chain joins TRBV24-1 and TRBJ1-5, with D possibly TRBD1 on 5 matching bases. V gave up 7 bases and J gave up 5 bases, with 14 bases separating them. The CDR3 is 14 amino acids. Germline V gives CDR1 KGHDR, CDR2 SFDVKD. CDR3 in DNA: TGTGCCACCAGGGGCGGGGCACAGGATCAGCCCCAGCATTTT. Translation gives CATRGGAQDQPQHF.

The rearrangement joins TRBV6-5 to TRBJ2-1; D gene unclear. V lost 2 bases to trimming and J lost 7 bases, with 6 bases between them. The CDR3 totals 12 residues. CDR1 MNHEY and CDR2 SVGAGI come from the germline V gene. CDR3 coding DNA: TGTGCCAGCAGTTACCCAAGTAATGAGCAGTTCTTC. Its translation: CASSYPSNEQFF.

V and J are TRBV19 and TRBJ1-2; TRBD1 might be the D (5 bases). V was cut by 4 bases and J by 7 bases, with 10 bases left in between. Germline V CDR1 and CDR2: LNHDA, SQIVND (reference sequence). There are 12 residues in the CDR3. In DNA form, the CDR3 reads TGTGCCAGTAGTACAGGGTTCTCTGGCTACACCTTC. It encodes CASSTGFSGYTF.

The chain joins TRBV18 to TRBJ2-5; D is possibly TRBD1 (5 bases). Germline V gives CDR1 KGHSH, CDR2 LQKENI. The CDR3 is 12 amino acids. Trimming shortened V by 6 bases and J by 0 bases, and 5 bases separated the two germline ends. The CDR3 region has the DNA TGTGCCAGCTCGGGGCACCAAGAGACCCAGTACTTC. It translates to CASSGHQETQYF.

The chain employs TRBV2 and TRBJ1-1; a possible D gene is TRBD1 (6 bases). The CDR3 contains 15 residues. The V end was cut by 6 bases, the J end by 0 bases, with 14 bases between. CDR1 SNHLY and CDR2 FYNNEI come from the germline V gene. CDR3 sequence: CASRQTQGLNTEAFF. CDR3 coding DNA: TGTGCCAGCAGGCAGACCCAGGGGTTGAACACTGAAGCTTTCTTT.

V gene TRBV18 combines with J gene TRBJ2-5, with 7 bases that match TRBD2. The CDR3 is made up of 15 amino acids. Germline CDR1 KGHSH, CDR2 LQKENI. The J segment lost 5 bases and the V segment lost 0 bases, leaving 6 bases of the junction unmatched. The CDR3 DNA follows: TGTGCCAGCTCACCACCTCGGGGGGTCGGTGAGACCCAGTACTTC. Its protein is CASSPPRGVGETQYF.

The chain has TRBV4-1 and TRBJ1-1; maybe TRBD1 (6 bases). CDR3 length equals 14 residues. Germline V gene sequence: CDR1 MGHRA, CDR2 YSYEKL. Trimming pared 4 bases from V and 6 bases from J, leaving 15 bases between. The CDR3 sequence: CASSLGTLRAEAFF. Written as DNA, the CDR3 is TGCGCCAGCAGCCTCGGGACACTCCGGGCTGAAGCTTTCTTT.

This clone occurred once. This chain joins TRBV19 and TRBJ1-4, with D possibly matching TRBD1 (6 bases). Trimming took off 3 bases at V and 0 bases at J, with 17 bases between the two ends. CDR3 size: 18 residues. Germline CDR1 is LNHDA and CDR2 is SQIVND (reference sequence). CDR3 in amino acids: CASSIENREGTTNEKLFF. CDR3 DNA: TGTGCCAGTAGTATTGAGAACAGGGAGGGGACAACTAATGAAAAACTGTTTTTT.

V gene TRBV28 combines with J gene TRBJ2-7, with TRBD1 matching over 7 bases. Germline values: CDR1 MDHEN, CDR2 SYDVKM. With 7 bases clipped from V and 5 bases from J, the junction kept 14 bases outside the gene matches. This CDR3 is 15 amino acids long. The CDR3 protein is CASTPPGQVGDEQYF. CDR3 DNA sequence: TGTGCCAGCACCCCCCCCGGACAGGTGGGAGACGAGCAGTACTTC.

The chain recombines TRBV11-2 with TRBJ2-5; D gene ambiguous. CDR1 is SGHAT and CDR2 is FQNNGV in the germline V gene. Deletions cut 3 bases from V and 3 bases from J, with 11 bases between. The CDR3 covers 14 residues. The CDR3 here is CASSFPGIKETQYF. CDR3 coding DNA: TGTGCCAGCAGCTTCCCTGGTATAAAAGAGACCCAGTACTTC. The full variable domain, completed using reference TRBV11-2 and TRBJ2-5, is EAGVAQSPRYKIIEKRQSVAFWCNPISGHATLYWYQQILGQGPKLLIQFQNNGVVDDSQLPKDRFSAERLKGVDSTLKIQPAKLEDSAVYLCASSFPGIKETQYFGPGTRLLVL.

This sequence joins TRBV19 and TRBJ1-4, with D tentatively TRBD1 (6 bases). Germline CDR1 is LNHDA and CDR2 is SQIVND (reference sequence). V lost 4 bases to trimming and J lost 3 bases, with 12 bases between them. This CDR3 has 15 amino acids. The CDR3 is CASSTPTGANEKLFF. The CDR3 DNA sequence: TGTGCCAGTAGTACTCCGACAGGCGCTAATGAAAAACTGTTTTTT.

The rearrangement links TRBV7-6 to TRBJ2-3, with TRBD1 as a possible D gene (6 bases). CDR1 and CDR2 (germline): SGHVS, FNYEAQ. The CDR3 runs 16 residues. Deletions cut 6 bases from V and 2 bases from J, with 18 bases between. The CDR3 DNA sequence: TGTGCCAGCAGTCGTGGGTGGGGGCTACACACAGATACGCAGTATTTT. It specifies CASSRGWGLHTDTQYF.

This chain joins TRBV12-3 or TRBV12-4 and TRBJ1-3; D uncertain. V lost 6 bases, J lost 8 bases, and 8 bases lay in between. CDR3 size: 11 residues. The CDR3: CASRDIDTIYF. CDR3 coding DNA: TGTGCCAGCAGGGATATTGACACCATATATTTT.

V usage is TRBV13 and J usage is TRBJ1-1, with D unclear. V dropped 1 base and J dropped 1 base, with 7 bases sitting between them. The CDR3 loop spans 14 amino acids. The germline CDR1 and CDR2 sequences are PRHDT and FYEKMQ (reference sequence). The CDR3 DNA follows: TGTGCCAGCAGCTTAGCCAGGAAGAACACTGAAGCTTTCTTT. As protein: CASSLARKNTEAFF.

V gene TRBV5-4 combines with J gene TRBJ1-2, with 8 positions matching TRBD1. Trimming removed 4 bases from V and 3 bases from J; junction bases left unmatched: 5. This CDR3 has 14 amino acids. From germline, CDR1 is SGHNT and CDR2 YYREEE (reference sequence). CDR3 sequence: CASSPRGRDYGYTF. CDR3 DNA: TGTGCCAGCAGCCCCAGGGGGCGGGACTATGGCTACACCTTC. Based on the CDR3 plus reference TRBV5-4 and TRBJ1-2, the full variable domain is ETGVTQSPTHLIKTRGQQVTLRCSSQSGHNTVSWYQQALGQGPQFIFQYYREEENGRGNFPPRFSGLQFPNYSSELNVNALELDDSALYLCASSPRGRDYGYTFGSGTRLTVV.

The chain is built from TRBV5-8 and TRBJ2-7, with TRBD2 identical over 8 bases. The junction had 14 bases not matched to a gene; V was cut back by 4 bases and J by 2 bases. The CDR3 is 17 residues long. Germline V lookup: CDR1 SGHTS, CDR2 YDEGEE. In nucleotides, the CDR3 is TGTGCCAGCAGCGCCACCATCCCGGGACTAGAGGCCTACGAGCAGTACTTC. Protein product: CASSATIPGLEAYEQYF.

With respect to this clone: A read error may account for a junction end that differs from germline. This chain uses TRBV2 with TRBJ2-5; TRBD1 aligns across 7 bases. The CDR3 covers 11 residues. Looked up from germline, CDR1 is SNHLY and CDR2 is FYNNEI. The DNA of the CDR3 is TGTGCCAGCAGAGACAGGGTCATCTATGACTTC. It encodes CASRDRVIYDF. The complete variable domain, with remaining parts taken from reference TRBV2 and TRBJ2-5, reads EPEVTQTPSHQVTQMGQEVILRCVPISNHLYFYWYRQILGQKVEFLVSFYNNEISEKSEIFDDQFSVERPDGSNFTLKIRSTKLEDSAMYFCASRDRVIYDFGPGTRLLVL.

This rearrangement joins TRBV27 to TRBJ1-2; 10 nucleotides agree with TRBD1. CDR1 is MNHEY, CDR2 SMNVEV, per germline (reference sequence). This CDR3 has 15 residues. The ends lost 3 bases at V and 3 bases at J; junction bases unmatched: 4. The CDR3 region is CASSFNGQGDYGYTF. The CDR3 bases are TGTGCCAGCAGTTTCAACGGACAGGGGGACTATGGCTACACCTTC.

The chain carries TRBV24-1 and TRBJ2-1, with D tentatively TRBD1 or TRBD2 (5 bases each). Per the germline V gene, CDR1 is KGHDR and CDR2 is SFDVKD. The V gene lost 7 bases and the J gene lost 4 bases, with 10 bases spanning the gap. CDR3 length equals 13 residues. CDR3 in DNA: TGTGCCACCAGCCCCGGGGCGTACAATGAGCAGTTCTTC. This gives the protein CATSPGAYNEQFF.